Listed below are T cell receptor beta chains from one sample, sequenced in a study of cytomegalovirus exposure and HLA in healthy donors. The protocol was immunoSEQ multiplex PCR, while the TCRdb copy is restricted to in-frame clones and leaves out a portion. The sample yields around 150,000 clones, around 76% seen once. The sequencing sample was made of PBMCs. The source is a male donor in good health and CMV-seronegative. CDR3s include the opening cysteine and the closing phenylalanine or tryptophan.

TRBJ1-3,TRBV7-2,CASSLVGQTNTIYF
TRBJ2-7,TRBV29-1,CSVVTDSYEQYF
TRBJ1-1,TRBV5-1,CASSLEPGRAFF
TRBJ2-7,TRBV4-1,CASSPPGLAGVYEQYF
TRBJ2-1,TRBV19,CASRPTGPLLNNEQFF
TRBJ1-6,TRBV5-6,CASSPGQHNSPLHF
TRBJ2-7,TRBV6-6,CASSWAGTGGSYEQYF
TRBJ2-7,TRBV14,CASSQASGYDYEQYF
TRBJ2-2,TRBV5-4,CASGLAGGPLSGELFF
TRBJ2-7,TRBV6-5,CASSWTGGFYEQYF
TRBJ1-2,TRBV6-6,CASGRGDYGYTF
TRBJ2-2,TRBV5-4,CASSLGGRDTGELFF
TRBJ2-3,TRBV6-4,CASSDSVTGRTDTQYF
TRBJ2-7,TRBV6-5,CASSRNPGQGYEQYF
TRBJ2-7,TRBV5-4,CASSLGDRTYEQYF
TRBJ1-6,TRBV27,CASSLYPQANSPLHF
TRBJ1-4,TRBV15,CATEGTGGFEKLFF
TRBJ1-2,TRBV14,CASSQVNYGYPF
TRBJ1-1,TRBV2,CASSASGAFF
TRBJ1-2,TRBV6-5,CASSYSTANYGYTF
TRBJ2-5,TRBV4-1,CASSQDSAGTGTQYF
TRBJ1-2,TRBV30,CSWSPGTGGFYGYTF
TRBJ1-2,TRBV18,CASSPPSEGAGYGYTF
TRBJ1-4,TRBV29-1,CSGSYTATNEKLFF
TRBJ2-1,TRBV14,CASSQDLTSYSYNEQFF
TRBJ1-5,TRBV10-3,CAISAGLNQPQHF
TRBJ2-7,TRBV6-5,CAARELARNEQYF
TRBJ2-2,TRBV6-6,CASSQGQINTGELFF
TRBJ2-7,TRBV5-1,CASSFGPDRAREQYF
TRBJ1-1,TRBV4-3,CASSQDWTLEAFF
TRBJ2-5,TRBV9,CASSPRTSGGYQETQYF
TRBJ1-1,TRBV5-1,CASSRADSWNTEAFF
TRBJ1-5,TRBV4-1,CASSQVAGGLNNQPQHF
TRBJ2-7,TRBV5-6,CASSPRQGTDEQYF
TRBJ1-2,TRBV6-5,CASSSLPNYGYTF
TRBJ1-2,TRBV19,CASSIIRDYGYTF
TRBJ1-5,TRBV7-9,CASSLVRGLRSNQPQHF
TRBJ2-7,TRBV14,CASSQGMGQSYEQYF
TRBJ2-5,TRBV9,CASSVDRWWGEGETQYF
TRBJ2-2,TRBV5-1,CASSLGQEVTGELFF
TRBJ1-3,TRBV2,CASSGGQEHGNTIYF
TRBJ2-1,TRBV10-2,CASSGLAGPGNEQFF
TRBJ2-1,TRBV27,CASSTPSSYNEQFF
TRBJ1-2,TRBV27,CASSLDRGFYGYTF
TRBJ2-5,TRBV4-1,CASSPLGEAGGKETQYF
TRBJ2-7,TRBV7-9,CSSSLGGGPYEQYF
TRBJ2-2,TRBV5-4,CASSVSSLNTGELFF
TRBJ1-4,TRBV5-1,CASSWRRNNEKLFF
TRBJ1-3,TRBV7-2,CAKGGGAGNTIYF
TRBJ2-1,TRBV7-9,CASSFSYNEQFF
TRBJ1-2,TRBV7-9,CASSFTGEEYGYTF
TRBJ2-7,TRBV5-4,CASSLTSGNSYEQYF
TRBJ2-7,TRBV12-5,CASGLVNWGAYEQYF
TRBJ2-2,TRBV7-6,CASSRTGANTGELFF
TRBJ2-7,TRBV27,CASRVKGASSSYEQYF
TRBJ2-1,TRBV5-6,CASSPSGRADEQFF
TRBJ1-2,TRBV6-6,CASSEGWGQGYTF